The 6 T cell receptor beta chains in this list originate from one sample, sequenced in a study of T cell changes during pregnancy in multiple sclerosis. Libraries were prepared by immunoSEQ multiplex PCR; TCRdb keeps only in-frame clonotypes and omits some of them. The sample carries over 85,000 clones, 80% to 95% recorded once. The sample in question was peripheral blood, obtained in the first trimester of pregnancy. These receptors came from a female donor in good health, enrolled as a control in a pregnancy study.

The chain combines TRBV6-5 with TRBJ2-1; 7 bases line up with TRBD2. The germline V gene encodes CDR1 MNHEY and CDR2 SVGAGI. The V gene end was trimmed by 7 bases and the J gene end by 15 bases; junction bases not matched to a gene: 15. This CDR3 is built from 13 residues. The CDR3 DNA reads as TGTGCCAGCACCCCTGAGCGGGGCGCGAACAGGTTCTTC. Its translation: CASTPERGANRFF.

The chain is built from TRBV9 and TRBJ2-5, with D perhaps TRBD2 (5 bases). Germline CDR1 reads SGDLS; CDR2 reads YYNGEE. The CDR3 is 13 residues long. V lost 0 bases to trimming and J lost 5 bases, with 8 bases between them. The CDR3 loop reads CASSVETTETQYF. The CDR3 DNA follows: TGTGCCAGCAGCGTAGAGACTACGGAGACCCAGTACTTC.

The chain combines TRBV7-6 with TRBJ2-2, with D perhaps matching TRBD2 (5 bases). Trimming removed 4 bases from V and 10 bases from J, with 16 bases in between. The CDR3 has 14 residues. The germline CDR1 and CDR2 sequences are SGHVS and FNYEAQ. CDR3 region: CASSSLGESKELFF. As DNA, the CDR3 is TGTGCCAGCAGCTCCCTTGGGGAGAGTAAGGAGCTGTTTTTT.

The chain recombines TRBV18 with TRBJ1-4, with 9 nucleotides matching TRBD1. J was trimmed by 5 bases and V by 8 bases; bases with no gene match: 3. The CDR3 has 13 residues. Germline-derived CDR1 and CDR2 are KGHSH and LQKENI. This chain's CDR3 is CASADRGNEKLFF. The CDR3 DNA follows: TGTGCCAGCGCGGACAGGGGAAATGAAAAACTGTTTTTT.

V and J are TRBV10-3 and TRBJ1-1, with TRBD1 matching over 8 bases. The ends lost 6 bases at V and 0 bases at J; junction bases unmatched: 6. There are 15 residues in the CDR3. Germline V CDR1 and CDR2: ENHRY, SYGVKD. CDR3 nucleotides: TGTGCCATCAGCGGACAGGGAGGCATGAACACTGAAGCTTTCTTT. Its protein is CAISGQGGMNTEAFF.

The chain is built from TRBV6-5 and TRBJ2-5; 7 positions match TRBD1. Per the germline V gene, CDR1 is MNHEY and CDR2 is SVGAGI. The length of the CDR3 is 12 residues. Trimming removed 6 bases from V and 5 bases from J; junction bases left unmatched: 3. The CDR3 nucleotides read TGTGCCAGCAGGAAACAGGGGGAGACCCAGTACTTC. Translating gives CASRKQGETQYF.